This TCR beta chain was identified during a study of T cells after yellow fever vaccination. Study-level findings and limits: A weaker secondary response peaked on day 5, the primary on day 15.

As TCR cDNA was made by 5'RACE template switching, a universal primer site and UMIs were added. TCRdb ran MiXCR on the 5' RACE reads and lists one entry per CDR3 protein. The profile shows almost 600,000 distinct CDR3 sequences, roughly 12% of them singletons. This clonotype was found a few times. Its matching antigen is unknown. CDR3 length equals 20 residues. V was clipped by 0 bases and J by 3 bases; unmatched bases: 16. Germline-derived CDR1 and CDR2 are MNHEY and SVGEGT. The receptor comes from a man under 40 who received the YFV17D yellow fever vaccine. This sample comprised PBMCs, obtained on the day of the yellow fever booster vaccination. This sequence joins TRBV6-2 or TRBV6-3 and TRBJ2-7, with 11 bases identical to TRBD2. The CDR3 loop reads CASSYSKETSGTPRVYEQYF. CDR3 DNA: TGTGCCAGCAGTTACTCGAAAGAGACTAGCGGGACCCCAAGGGTCTACGAGCAGTACTTC.